This T cell receptor beta chain came from a study of metastatic and nonmetastatic thyroid tumors. In the study overall: Comparative analysis of repertoires was undertaken across blood and tumor or nodule tissue obtained from malignant and benign thyroid patients.

This CDR3 region has 14 residues. Germline V gene lookup returns CDR1 GTSNPN and CDR2 SVGIG (reference sequence). Trimming removed 1 base from V and 4 bases from J, with 10 bases in between. Before thyroid surgery, none of the patients had received any treatment. A note on this clone: Antigen: not known.

Study results and limitations: Reports indicated that malignant thyroid tumors showed significantly higher TCR beta diversity than benign nodules did, in blood and tumor.

Per the original data handling: Using the CDR3 differences seen across clinicopathological groups, the authors built a distant-metastasis classifier for papillary thyroid cancer, which was meant to discriminate distant-metastatic patients. MiXCR re-clonotyped the PCR reads for TCRdb. Here the V and J calls rest on TCRdb's processing, not on the authors' analysis. The table lists approximately 38,000 clones, 20% to 30% of them singletons. J is TRBJ1-4 and V is TRBV30; D unclear. The sample was blood. This TCR was recovered from a female donor with papillary thyroid cancer or a benign thyroid nodule (not recorded which). Some clones in this sample may be carry-over from other donors' samples. In nucleotides, the CDR3 is TGTGCCTGGAGTGAATGGACCAGTAATGAAAAACTGTTTTTT. Encoded protein: CAWSEWTSNEKLFF.